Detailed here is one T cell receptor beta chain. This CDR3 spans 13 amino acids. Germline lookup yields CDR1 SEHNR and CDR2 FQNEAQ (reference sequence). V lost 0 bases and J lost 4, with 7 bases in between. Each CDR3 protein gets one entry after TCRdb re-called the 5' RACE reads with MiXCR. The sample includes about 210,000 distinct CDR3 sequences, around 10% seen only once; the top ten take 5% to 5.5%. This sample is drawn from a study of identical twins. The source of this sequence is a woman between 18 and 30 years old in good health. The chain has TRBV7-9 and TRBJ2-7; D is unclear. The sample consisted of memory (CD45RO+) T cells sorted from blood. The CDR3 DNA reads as TGTGCCAGCAGCTTAGCCTCCTTTTACGAGCAGTACTTC. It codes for CASSLASFYEQYF. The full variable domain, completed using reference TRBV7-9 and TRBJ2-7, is DTGVSQNPRHKITKRGQNVTFRCDPISEHNRLYWYRQTLGQGPEFLTYFQNEAQLEKSRLLSDRFSAERPKGSFSTLEIQRTEQGDSAMYLCASSLASFYEQYFGPGTRLTVT.